This T cell receptor (beta chain) was observed in a study of T-cell reconstitution after alpha-beta-depleted transplantation in children (dated by TCRdb to 2016 to 2017). Notes on the research overall: Using TCR repertoire profiling, the study quantitatively followed how T-cell immune reconstitution unfolded in children after TCRalphabeta/CD19-depleted allogeneic hematopoietic cell transplantation.

Comments on this clonotype: The clone's antigen remains unknown. No quality values exist for individual bases; no much larger clone is one base distant.

Receptors were amplified or captured by PCR. Sequencer: Illumina HiSeq 2500. TCR library preparation used molecular barcoding, with unique molecular identifiers applied to normalize quantification of the TCRbeta repertoire. Using fastp trimming at Q25 and MiXCR clonotype assembly, TCRdb reanalyzed the public sequencing data and kept in-frame beta chains. Every distinct CDR3 protein forms one entry, paired with its most common genes and DNA. The sample has roughly 590,000 distinct CDR3 sequences on record, around a sixth of them singletons. The ten largest account for around 0.96% of the sample. CDR1 and CDR2 are drawn from the germline V gene: SGHRS, YFSETQ. Inclusive of the bounding cysteine and phenylalanine, the CDR3 is 15 residues long. CDR3 DNA only is kept here, 45 bases in frame from base 1. Trimming takes 4 bases off V and 2 bases off J; junction bases not matched to a gene: 5.

This material consisted of PBMCs from the stem cell graft donor, taken from the stem cell graft. The sequence was obtained from a human donor who donated a stem cell graft to a child with acute myeloid leukemia. This chain is built from TRBV5-1 and TRBJ1-4, and TRBD1 matches 7 of the central bases. CDR3 sequence: CASSSAGQTNEKLFF. The nucleotide sequence is TGCGCCAGCAGCAGCGCGGGACAGACTAATGAAAAACTGTTTTTT.